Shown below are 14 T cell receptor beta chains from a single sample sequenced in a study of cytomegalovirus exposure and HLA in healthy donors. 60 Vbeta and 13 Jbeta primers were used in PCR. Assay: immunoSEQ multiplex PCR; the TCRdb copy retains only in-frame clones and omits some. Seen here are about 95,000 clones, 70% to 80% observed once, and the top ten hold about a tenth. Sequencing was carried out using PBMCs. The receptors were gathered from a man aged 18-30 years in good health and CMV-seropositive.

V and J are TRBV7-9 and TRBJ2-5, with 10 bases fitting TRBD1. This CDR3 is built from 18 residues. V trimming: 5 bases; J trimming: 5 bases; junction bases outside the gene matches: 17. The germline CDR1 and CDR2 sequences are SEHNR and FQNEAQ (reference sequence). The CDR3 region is CASSQTPIRTGGSETQYF. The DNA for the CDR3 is TGTGCCAGCAGCCAAACCCCTATCCGGACAGGGGGGAGTGAGACCCAGTACTTC.

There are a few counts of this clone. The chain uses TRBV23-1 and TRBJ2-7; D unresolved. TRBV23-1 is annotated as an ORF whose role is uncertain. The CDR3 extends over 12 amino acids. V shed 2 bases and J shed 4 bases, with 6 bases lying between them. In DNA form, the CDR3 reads TGCGCCAGCAGTCAACCACAGTACGAGCAGTACTTC. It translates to CASSQPQYEQYF.

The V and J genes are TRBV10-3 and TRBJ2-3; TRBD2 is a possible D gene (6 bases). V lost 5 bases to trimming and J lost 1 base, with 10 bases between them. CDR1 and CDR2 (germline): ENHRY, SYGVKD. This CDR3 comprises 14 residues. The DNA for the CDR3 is TGTGCCATCAGTAGGGACTCTCGCACAGATACGCAGTATTTT. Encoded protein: CAISRDSRTDTQYF.

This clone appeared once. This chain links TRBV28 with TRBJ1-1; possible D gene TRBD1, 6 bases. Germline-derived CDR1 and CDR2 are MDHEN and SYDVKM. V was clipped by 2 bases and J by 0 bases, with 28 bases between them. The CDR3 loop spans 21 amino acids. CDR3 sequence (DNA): TGTGCCAGCAGTTTACTCCGGGGGGCGCTGGGGGCAAATACGATGAACACTGAAGCTTTCTTT. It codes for CASSLLRGALGANTMNTEAFF.

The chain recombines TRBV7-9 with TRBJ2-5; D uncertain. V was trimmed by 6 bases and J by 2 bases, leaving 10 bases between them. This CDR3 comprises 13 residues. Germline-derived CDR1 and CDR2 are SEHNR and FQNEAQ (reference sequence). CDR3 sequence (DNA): TGTGCCAGCAGTGACGGGTCTCAAGAGACCCAGTACTTC. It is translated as CASSDGSQETQYF.

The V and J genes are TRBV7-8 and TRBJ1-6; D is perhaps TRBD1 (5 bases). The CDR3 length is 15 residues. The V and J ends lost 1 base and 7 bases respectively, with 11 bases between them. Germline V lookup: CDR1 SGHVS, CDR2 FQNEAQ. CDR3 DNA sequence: TGTGCCAGCAGCTTAGGTCAGGGAGGGAATTCACCCCTCCACTTT. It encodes CASSLGQGGNSPLHF.

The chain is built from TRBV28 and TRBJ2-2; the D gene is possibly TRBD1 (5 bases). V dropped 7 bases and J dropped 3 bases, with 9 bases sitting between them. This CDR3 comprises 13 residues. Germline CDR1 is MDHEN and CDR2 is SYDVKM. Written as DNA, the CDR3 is TGTGCCAGCAAGAGACAGTACACCGGGGAGCTGTTTTTT. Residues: CASKRQYTGELFF.

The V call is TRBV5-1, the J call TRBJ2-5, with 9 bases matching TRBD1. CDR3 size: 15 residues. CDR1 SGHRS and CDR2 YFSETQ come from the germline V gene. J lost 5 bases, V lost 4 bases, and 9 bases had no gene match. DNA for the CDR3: TGCGCCAGCAGCCAGATAAAGGGACAGGGTGAGACCCAGTACTTC. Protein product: CASSQIKGQGETQYF.

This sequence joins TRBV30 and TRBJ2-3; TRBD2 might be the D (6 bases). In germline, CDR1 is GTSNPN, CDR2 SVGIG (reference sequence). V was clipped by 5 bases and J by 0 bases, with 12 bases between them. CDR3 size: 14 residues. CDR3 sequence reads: CAWGGLLSTDTQYF. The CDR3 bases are TGTGCCTGGGGGGGACTTCTGAGCACAGATACGCAGTATTTT.

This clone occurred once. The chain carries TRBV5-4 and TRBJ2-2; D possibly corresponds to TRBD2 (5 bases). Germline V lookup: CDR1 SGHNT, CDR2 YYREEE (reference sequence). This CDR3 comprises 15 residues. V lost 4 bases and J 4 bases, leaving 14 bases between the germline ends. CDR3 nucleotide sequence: TGTGCCAGCAGCGTGGCTTTAGGGAGCACCGGGGAGCTGTTTTTT. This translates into CASSVALGSTGELFF.

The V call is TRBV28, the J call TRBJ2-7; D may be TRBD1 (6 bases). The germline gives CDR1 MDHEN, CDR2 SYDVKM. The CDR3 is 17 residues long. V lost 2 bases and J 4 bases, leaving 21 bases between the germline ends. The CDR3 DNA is TGTGCCAGCAGTTTAATAGGATTTGGGGGCCGATCGTACGAGCAGTACTTC. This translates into CASSLIGFGGRSYEQYF. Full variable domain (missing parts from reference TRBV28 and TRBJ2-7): DVKVTQSSRYLVKRTGEKVFLECVQDMDHENMFWYRQDPGLGLRLIYFSYDVKMKEKGDIPEGYSVSREKKERFSLILESASTNQTSMYLCASSLIGFGGRSYEQYFGPGTRLTVT.

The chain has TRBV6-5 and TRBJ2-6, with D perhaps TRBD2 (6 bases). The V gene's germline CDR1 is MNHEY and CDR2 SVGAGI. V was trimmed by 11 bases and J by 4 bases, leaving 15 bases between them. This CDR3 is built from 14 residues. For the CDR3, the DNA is TGTGCCGTCACGTCGGGAGCAGGGGCCAACGTCCTGACTTTC. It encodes CAVTSGAGANVLTF.

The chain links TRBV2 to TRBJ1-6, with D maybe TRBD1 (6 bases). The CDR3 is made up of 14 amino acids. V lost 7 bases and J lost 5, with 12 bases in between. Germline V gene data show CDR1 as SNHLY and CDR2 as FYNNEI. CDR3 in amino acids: CASKRDTDNSPLHF. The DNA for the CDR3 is TGTGCCAGCAAAAGGGACACCGATAATTCACCCCTCCACTTT.

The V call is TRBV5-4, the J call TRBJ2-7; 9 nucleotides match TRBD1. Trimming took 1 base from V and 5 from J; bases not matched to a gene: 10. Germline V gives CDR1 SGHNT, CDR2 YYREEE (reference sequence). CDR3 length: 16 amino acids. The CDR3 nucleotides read TGTGCCAGCAGCTTGAGTAAGGGACAGGGAGGGAACGAGCAGTACTTC. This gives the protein CASSLSKGQGGNEQYF.